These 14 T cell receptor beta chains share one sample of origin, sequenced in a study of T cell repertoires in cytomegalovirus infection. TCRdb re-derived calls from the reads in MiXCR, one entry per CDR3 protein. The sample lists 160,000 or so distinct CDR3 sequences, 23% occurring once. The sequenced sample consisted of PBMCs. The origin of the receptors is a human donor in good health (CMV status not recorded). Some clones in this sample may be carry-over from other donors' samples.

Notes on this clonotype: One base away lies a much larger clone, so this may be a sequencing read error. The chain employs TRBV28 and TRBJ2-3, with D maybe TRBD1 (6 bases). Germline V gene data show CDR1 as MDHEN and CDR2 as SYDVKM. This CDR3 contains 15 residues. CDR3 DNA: TGTACCAGCAGTCCGTTACAGGGATCCACAGATACGCAGTATTTT. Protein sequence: CTSSPLQGSTDTQYF.

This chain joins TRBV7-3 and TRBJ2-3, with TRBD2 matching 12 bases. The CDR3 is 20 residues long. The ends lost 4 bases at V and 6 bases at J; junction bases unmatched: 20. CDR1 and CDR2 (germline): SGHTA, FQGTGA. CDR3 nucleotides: TGTGCCAGCAGCTCCAAAGGCCTAGCGGGAGGGCATCCCCTCGGGGATACGCAGTATTTT. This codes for CASSSKGLAGGHPLGDTQYF.

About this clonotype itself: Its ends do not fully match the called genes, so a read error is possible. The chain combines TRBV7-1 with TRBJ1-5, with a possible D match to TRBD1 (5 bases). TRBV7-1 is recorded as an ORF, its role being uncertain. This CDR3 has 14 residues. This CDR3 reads CAISSGLGGQPQHF. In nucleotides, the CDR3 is TGTGCCATCAGCTCAGGGCTCGGGGGACAGCCCCAGCATTTT.

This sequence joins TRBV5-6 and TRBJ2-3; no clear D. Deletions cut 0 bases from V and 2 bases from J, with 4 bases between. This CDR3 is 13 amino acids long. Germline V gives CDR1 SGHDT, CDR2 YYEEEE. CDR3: CASSLGYTDTQYF. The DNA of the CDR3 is TGTGCCAGCAGCTTGGGGTACACAGATACGCAGTATTTT.

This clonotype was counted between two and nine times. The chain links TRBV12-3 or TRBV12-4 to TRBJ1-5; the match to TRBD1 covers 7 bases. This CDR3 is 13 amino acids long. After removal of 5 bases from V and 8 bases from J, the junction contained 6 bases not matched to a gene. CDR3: CASSSRQGEPQHF. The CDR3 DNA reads TGTGCCAGCAGTAGTCGACAGGGTGAGCCCCAGCATTTT.

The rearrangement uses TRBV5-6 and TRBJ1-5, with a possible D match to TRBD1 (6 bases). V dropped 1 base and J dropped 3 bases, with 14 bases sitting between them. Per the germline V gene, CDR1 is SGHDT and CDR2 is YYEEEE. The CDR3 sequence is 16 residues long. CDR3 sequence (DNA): TGTGCCAGCAGCTTGTTCGGGGGCCGCTTCAATCAGCCCCAGCATTTT. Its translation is CASSLFGGRFNQPQHF.

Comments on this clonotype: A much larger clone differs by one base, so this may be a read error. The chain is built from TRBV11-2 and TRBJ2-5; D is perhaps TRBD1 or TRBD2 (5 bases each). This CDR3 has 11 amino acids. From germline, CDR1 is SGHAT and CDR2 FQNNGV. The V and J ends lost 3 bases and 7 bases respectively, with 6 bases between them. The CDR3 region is CASSFGGTQYF. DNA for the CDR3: TGTGCCAGCAGCTTTGGGGGGACCCAGTACTTC.

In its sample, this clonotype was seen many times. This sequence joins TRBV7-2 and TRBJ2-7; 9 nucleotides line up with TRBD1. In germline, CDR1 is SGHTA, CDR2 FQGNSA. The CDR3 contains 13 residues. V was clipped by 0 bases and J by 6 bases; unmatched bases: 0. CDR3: CASSLADRGEQYF. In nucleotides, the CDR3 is TGTGCCAGCAGCTTAGCGGACAGGGGCGAGCAGTACTTC. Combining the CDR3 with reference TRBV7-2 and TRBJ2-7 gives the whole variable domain GAGVSQSPSNKVTEKGKDVELRCDPISGHTALYWYRQSLGQGLEFLIYFQGNSAPDKSGLPSDRFSAERTGGSVSTLTIQRTQQEDSAVYLCASSLADRGEQYFGPGTRLTVT.

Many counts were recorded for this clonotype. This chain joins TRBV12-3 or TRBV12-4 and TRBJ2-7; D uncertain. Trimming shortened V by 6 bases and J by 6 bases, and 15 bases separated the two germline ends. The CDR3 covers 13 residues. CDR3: CASSHMNAGEQYF. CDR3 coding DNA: TGTGCCAGCAGCCACATGAACGCTGGCGAGCAGTACTTC.

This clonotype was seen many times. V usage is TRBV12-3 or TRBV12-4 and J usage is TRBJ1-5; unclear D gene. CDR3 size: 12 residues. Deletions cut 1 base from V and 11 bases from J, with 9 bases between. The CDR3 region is CASSLDLQAQHF. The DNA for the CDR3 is TGTGCCAGCAGTTTAGACCTCCAGGCCCAGCATTTT.

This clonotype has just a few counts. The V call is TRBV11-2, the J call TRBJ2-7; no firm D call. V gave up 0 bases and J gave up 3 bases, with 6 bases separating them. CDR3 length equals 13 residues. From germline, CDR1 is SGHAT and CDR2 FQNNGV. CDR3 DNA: TGTGCCAGCAGCTTAGAGGTTGTCTACGAGCAGTACTTC. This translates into CASSLEVVYEQYF.

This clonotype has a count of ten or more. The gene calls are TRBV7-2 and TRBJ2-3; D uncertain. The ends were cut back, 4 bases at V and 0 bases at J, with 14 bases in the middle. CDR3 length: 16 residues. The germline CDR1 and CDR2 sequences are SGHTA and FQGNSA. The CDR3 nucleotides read TGTGCCAGCAGCTCGACACCAAAACTTAGCACAGATACGCAGTATTTT. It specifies CASSSTPKLSTDTQYF.

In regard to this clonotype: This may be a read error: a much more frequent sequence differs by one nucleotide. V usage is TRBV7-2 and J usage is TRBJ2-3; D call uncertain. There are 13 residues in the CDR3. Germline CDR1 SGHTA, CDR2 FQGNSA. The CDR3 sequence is CASNLMTTDTQYF. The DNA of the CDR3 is TGTGCCAGCAACTTAATGACCACAGATACGCAGTATTTT.

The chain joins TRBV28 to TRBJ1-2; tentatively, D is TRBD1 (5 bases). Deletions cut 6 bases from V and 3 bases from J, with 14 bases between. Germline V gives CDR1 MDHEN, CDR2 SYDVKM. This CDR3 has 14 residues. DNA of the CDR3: TGTGCCAGCAGCCCCCAGGGTTACTACTATGGCTACACCTTC. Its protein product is CASSPQGYYYGYTF.